The subject of this entry is one T cell receptor beta chain. Antigen unknown. These data originate in a study of cytomegalovirus exposure and HLA in healthy donors. Regarding the study as a whole: TRBV6-2, TRBV6-3 and some other V segments were excluded as indistinguishable.

Trimming at V came to 0 bases and at J to 13 bases, leaving 12 bases not matched to a gene. Germline CDR1 MRHNA, CDR2 SNTAGT. This CDR3 comprises 16 residues. It was with 60 Vbeta and 13 Jbeta primers that the PCR ran. Sequencing was performed with immunoSEQ multiplex PCR; in TCRdb, only in-frame clones are kept and a portion is missing. The sample consists of about 270,000 clones, 65% to 85% of them appearing once. The sample taken for sequencing was PBMCs. This clonotype was obtained from a female donor in good health and CMV-seronegative. The chain carries TRBV6-4 and TRBJ2-1; 10 nucleotides agree with TRBD2. This chain's CDR3 is CASSDSAGLASQVQFF. CDR3 sequence (DNA): TGTGCCAGCAGTGACTCGGCGGGACTAGCGTCACAGGTACAGTTCTTC.